This TCR beta chain originates from a study of cytomegalovirus exposure and HLA in healthy donors. Study information: Across 350 to 400 genotyped donors, roughly 80% landed in the Caucasian-associated ancestry cluster.

Study findings and constraints: Later on, an analysis found that several of the most significant clusters appeared to be linked to common viral pathogens, which included parvovirus B19. The study listed around 150 cytomegalovirus-associated TCR beta chains. Researchers reported that three CMV-associated chains were confirmed in vitro as CMV antigen-specific.

13 Jbeta primers and 60 Vbeta primers were used for the PCR. Sequencing used immunoSEQ multiplex PCR; TCRdb keeps in-frame clones, though not all of them. The table records approximately 130,000 clones, about 80% of them present only once. Concerning this clone itself: Its antigen is unidentified.

The sequence derives from a woman between 50 and 59 years old in good health and CMV-seropositive. Sequencing was performed on PBMCs.

The CDR3 DNA sequence: TGTGCCAGCAGACCCGGACAGGGTTATCAGCCCCAGCATTTT. This translates into CASRPGQGYQPQHF. V gene TRBV2 combines with J gene TRBJ1-5; TRBD1 aligns across 8 bases. From germline, CDR1 is SNHLY and CDR2 FYNNEI. V trimming: 6 bases; J trimming: 5 bases; junction bases outside the gene matches: 6. This CDR3 comprises 14 residues.